Given below is one T cell receptor beta chain in context. The antigen remains undetermined. Drawing of blood for sampling happened at baseline, at cycle 4 day 1, and at cycle 7 day 1. V was pared by 1 base and J by 0 bases, with 3 bases between. From germline, CDR1 is SGHDN and CDR2 FVKESK. This CDR3 has 13 residues. The sample originates from a study of OX40 agonist ivuxolimab in advanced cancers. Findings of the study overall: At 0.1 to 3.0 mg/kg and by week 6, clonal expansion occurred in CD4+ and CD8+ blood T cells. On average, a greater number of expanded clones characterised CD8+ T cells relative to CD4+.

Measured with immunoSEQ multiplex PCR; TCRdb has only the in-frame clones, and not every one. The sample yields tens of thousands of clones, about 89% seen once. This specimen consisted of CD4+ or CD8+ T cells sorted from blood, obtained in a trial of the OX40 agonist ivuxolimab. The gene calls are TRBV14 and TRBJ1-2; D is unclear. This receptor was taken from an adult with an advanced solid tumor such as melanoma, head and neck, liver or kidney cancer. The CDR3 is CASSQGANYGYTF. The CDR3 nucleotides read TGTGCCAGCAGCCAAGGGGCTAACTATGGCTACACCTTC.